This T cell receptor beta chain was profiled in a study of shared clonotypes between healthy human individuals. Study-level points and caveats: Inspection by rarefaction showed sorted-subset sequencing to be incomplete despite large depth.

As to this clone: Antigen: not known.

With V trimmed by 3 bases and J by 0 bases, 3 bases remained unmatched. This CDR3 comprises 15 residues. Germline V gene data show CDR1 as SGHNT and CDR2 as YYREEE (reference sequence). Using immunoSEQ multiplex PCR, the repertoire was profiled, and TCRdb retains in-frame clones only, with some absent. The sample carries about 1,500,000 clones, approximately 97% recorded once. The sample comprised naive CD4+ T cells sorted from blood. Sample subset: CD45RA+ positively selected. This sequence originates from a man younger than 45 in good health. The chain carries TRBV5-4 and TRBJ2-1; 7 bases match TRBD1. The CDR3 DNA reads TGTGCCAGCAGCTCCCAGGGGGACTCCTACAATGAGCAGTTCTTC. Protein sequence: CASSSQGDSYNEQFF.